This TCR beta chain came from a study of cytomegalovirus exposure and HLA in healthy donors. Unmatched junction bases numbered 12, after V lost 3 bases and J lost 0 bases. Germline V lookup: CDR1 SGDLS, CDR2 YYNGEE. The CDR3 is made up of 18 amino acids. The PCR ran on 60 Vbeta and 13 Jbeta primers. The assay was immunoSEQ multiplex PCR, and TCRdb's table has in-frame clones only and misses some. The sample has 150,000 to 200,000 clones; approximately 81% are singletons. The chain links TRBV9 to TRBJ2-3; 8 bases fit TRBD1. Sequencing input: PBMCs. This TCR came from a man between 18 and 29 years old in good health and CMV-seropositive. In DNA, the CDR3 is TGTGCCAGCAGCGAAGGAGGGCAGGGGGCGATGAGCACAGATACGCAGTATTTT. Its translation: CASSEGGQGAMSTDTQYF.